This passage covers 11 T cell receptor beta chains from one sample sequenced in a study of blood T cell repertoires in COVID-19. Data came from immunoSEQ multiplex PCR; TCRdb stores just in-frame clones and leaves some out. The table includes around 190,000 clones, about 85% detected once. Material: peripheral blood. The source is a woman aged 55 to 70 with acute or convalescent COVID-19.

The rearrangement uses TRBV7-9 and TRBJ1-4; tentatively, D is TRBD1 (6 bases). V was cut by 4 bases and J by 8 bases, with 14 bases left in between. The CDR3 covers 14 residues. Germline V gene data show CDR1 as SEHNR and CDR2 as FQNEAQ (reference sequence). The CDR3 DNA sequence: TGTGCCAGCAGCTCGGCGCAGGGGTGGGAAAAACTGTTTTTT. Translation gives CASSSAQGWEKLFF.

For this clone: A read error may account for a junction end that differs from germline. The chain joins TRBV7-2 to TRBJ2-1; maybe TRBD2 (5 bases). CDR3 size: 12 residues. The germline gives CDR1 SGHTA, CDR2 FQGNSA. DNA for the CDR3: TGTGCCAGCAGCCTAGCAGCACATGAGCAGTTCTTC. The encoded protein is CASSLAAHEQFF. The variable domain in full, with the rest retrieved from reference TRBV7-2 and TRBJ2-1, is GAGVSQSPSNKVTEKGKDVELRCDPISGHTALYWYRQSLGQGLEFLIYFQGNSAPDKSGLPSDRFSAERTGGSVSTLTIQRTQQEDSAVYLCASSLAAHEQFFGPGTRLTVL.

This chain connects TRBV18 to TRBJ2-2, with 9 bases that match TRBD2. CDR1 is KGHSH, CDR2 LQKENI, per germline. The CDR3 has 17 amino acids. The V and J ends lost 1 base and 7 bases, in that order; junction bases with no gene match: 10. In DNA, the CDR3 is TGTGCCAGCTCACCACTACCGACGGGACTAGCCGTCGGGGAGCTGTTTTTT. It codes for CASSPLPTGLAVGELFF.

V usage is TRBV28 and J usage is TRBJ1-2; tentatively, D is TRBD1 (6 bases). V gave up 2 bases and J gave up 5 bases, with 21 bases separating them. Looked up from germline, CDR1 is MDHEN and CDR2 is SYDVKM. This CDR3 region has 17 residues. In DNA form, the CDR3 reads TGTGCCAGCAGTTTAGAGGGACGGGGAGGGGGATCTTATGGCTACACCTTC. Translating gives CASSLEGRGGGSYGYTF.

The V and J genes are TRBV20-1 and TRBJ1-3; D gene ambiguous. The V end lost 3 bases, the J end lost 4 bases, and 13 bases lay between the germline ends. Germline CDR1 DFQATT, CDR2 SNEGSKA (reference sequence). The CDR3 consists of 14 residues. The CDR3: CSASENYGGNTIYF. The DNA for the CDR3 is TGCAGTGCTAGTGAGAATTACGGGGGAAACACCATATATTTT.

Notes on this clone: Distinct nucleotide sequences in the sample also encode this CDR3. The rearrangement links TRBV19 to TRBJ1-3; D is undetermined. This CDR3 contains 14 residues. V gave up 4 bases and J gave up 4 bases, with 11 bases separating them. Per germline, CDR1 LNHDA and CDR2 SQIVND (reference sequence). The CDR3 sequence is CASSRGDSGNTIYF. DNA for the CDR3: TGTGCCAGTAGTAGAGGTGACTCCGGAAACACCATATATTTT.

This clone was seen only once. This chain joins TRBV3-1 (or the pseudogene TRBV3-2) and TRBJ2-2; a possible D gene is TRBD2 (7 bases). Germline values: CDR1 LGHDT, CDR2 YNNKEL (reference sequence). The CDR3 length is 14 residues. V was shortened by 5 bases and J by 7 bases, with 14 bases between the two germline ends. The CDR3 loop is CASSLKGGYGELFF. The CDR3 bases are TGTGCCAGCAGCTTAAAGGGGGGGTACGGGGAGCTGTTTTTT.

This chain joins TRBV25-1 and TRBJ2-3; D gene ambiguous. The CDR3 is made up of 15 amino acids. Trimming took off 5 bases at V and 1 base at J, with 13 bases between the two ends. Looked up from germline, CDR1 is MGHDK and CDR2 is SYGVNS. The CDR3 protein is CASSRLKAGTDTQYF. For the CDR3, the DNA is TGTGCCAGCAGTCGACTTAAGGCTGGCACAGATACGCAGTATTTT.

This chain uses TRBV3-1 (or the pseudogene TRBV3-2) with TRBJ1-1, with unresolved D. Trimming removed 3 bases from V and 1 base from J, with 6 bases in between. Germline CDR1 is LGHDT and CDR2 is YNNKEL (reference sequence). CDR3 size: 13 residues. This CDR3 reads CASSQLGNTEAFF. Written as DNA, the CDR3 is TGTGCCAGCAGCCAGCTAGGGAACACTGAAGCTTTCTTT.

V and J are TRBV5-1 and TRBJ2-2, with TRBD2 matching 13 bases. The ends lost 4 bases at V and 5 bases at J; junction bases unmatched: 5. The CDR3 loop spans 16 amino acids. Germline V gene data show CDR1 as SGHRS and CDR2 as YFSETQ. The CDR3 reads CASSPGGLAGTGELFF. The CDR3 DNA follows: TGCGCCAGCAGCCCGGGGGGACTAGCGGGAACCGGGGAGCTGTTTTTT.

The chain links TRBV11-1 to TRBJ2-7, with D possibly matching TRBD2 (6 bases). Germline CDR1 reads SGHAT; CDR2 reads FQDESV (reference sequence). The V end lost 2 bases, the J end lost 3 bases, and 14 bases lay between the germline ends. CDR3 length: 15 amino acids. CDR3 amino acids: CASSLRTTGGYEQYF. DNA for the CDR3: TGTGCCAGCAGCTTACGGACTACCGGGGGCTACGAGCAGTACTTC.